This T cell receptor (beta chain) was recorded in a study of CD8+CD57+ T cells in acquired aplastic anemia. Study-level information: Roughly 3.1 ug was the average amount of DNA from sorted CD4+ and CD8+ cells. Study-wide findings and caveats: Patients did not significantly differ from controls in CD8+ Simpson's diversity. Sharing between patients and controls was observed for over 25 CD8+ CDR3 sequences.

With respect to this clonotype: Its antigen is currently unknown.

The CDR3 spans 12 residues. V lost 8 bases to trimming and J lost 1 base; unmatched junction nucleotides: 4. Per germline, CDR1 SQVTM and CDR2 ANQGSEA. Profiling that covered TCR beta VDJ and CDR3 relied on genomic DNA as its template. TCRdb re-called the reads with MiXCR, one entry per CDR3 protein. The data hold 450,000 to 550,000 distinct CDR3 sequences, with less than 35% observed a single time. Those patients picked for sequencing had displayed CD8+CD57+ cell expansion on flow cytometry. Severe acquired aplastic anemia was the diagnosis recorded for all patients. The chain joins TRBV29-1 to TRBJ1-1; 7 bases align to TRBD1. Sequencing used sorted CD4+, CD8+, or CD8+CD57+ T cells (not recorded which) from PBMCs. This clonotype was obtained from a human donor with aplastic anemia. The CDR3 is CSLRTGNTEAFF. The CDR3 nucleotides read TGCAGCTTAAGGACAGGGAACACTGAAGCTTTCTTT.